Presented here are 17 T cell receptor beta chains from one specimen sequenced in a study of regulatory T cells in long-lasting Graves disease. As for time point: newly diagnosed GD, antithyroid drugs for less than 3 months. PBMCs were the source of the RNA used for TCR sequencing. Assembly of TCR beta libraries relied on iRepertoire HTBI primers together with Arm-PCR of CDR3 regions. TCRdb analysed the multiplex PCR reads with MiXCR anew, one entry per CDR3 protein. The sample has around 480,000 distinct CDR3 sequences; roughly 15% are singletons. Separately, the same data were catalogued under a study of T cells in Graves' hyperthyroidism and ophthalmopathy.

This specimen was peripheral blood mononuclear cells (PBMCs), taken at new diagnosis, from a patient treated with antithyroid drugs. These receptors were obtained from a middle-aged woman with Graves disease.

This clonotype came up many times. V is TRBV7-9 and J is TRBJ2-7; 10 nucleotides agree with TRBD1. The CDR3 contains 14 residues. The V gene end was trimmed by 4 bases and the J gene end by 2 bases; junction bases not matched to a gene: 2. Looked up from germline, CDR1 is SEHNR and CDR2 is FQNEAQ (reference sequence). CDR3 in DNA: TGTGCCAGCAGCTCGACAGGGGGCCCCTACGAGCAGTACTTC. This translates into CASSSTGGPYEQYF.

There are a few counts of this clonotype. The genes are TRBV9 and TRBJ2-1; TRBD2 matches 9 bases. The trim removed 0 bases at V and 9 bases at J, leaving 7 bases unmatched. Germline V gene data show CDR1 as SGDLS and CDR2 as YYNGEE. The CDR3 consists of 15 residues. The CDR3 DNA sequence: TGTGCCAGCAGCGTAGGTGCGGGGGGGCCCGGTGAGCAGTTCTTC. Translation gives CASSVGAGGPGEQFF.

This clonotype appeared many times. The chain links TRBV5-1 to TRBJ2-5; 9 nucleotides match TRBD1. This CDR3 is built from 14 residues. After removal of 4 bases from V and 4 bases from J, the junction contained 5 bases not matched to a gene. Germline CDR1 and CDR2: SGHRS and YFSETQ. The CDR3 sequence is CASSPQGAGETQYF. The DNA of the CDR3 is TGCGCCAGCAGCCCACAGGGGGCAGGAGAGACCCAGTACTTC.

The rearrangement uses TRBV12-5 and TRBJ2-1; D may match TRBD1 or TRBD2 (5 bases each). The better agreement between TRBJ2-5 and the DNA end casts doubt on the J call. The CDR3 consists of 12 residues. Germline CDR1 and CDR2: LGHNT and FRNRAP. The CDR3 bases are TGTGCTAGTGGCCGGGACGGGAAGACCCAGTACTTC. Protein sequence: CASGRDGKTQYF.

This clonotype was observed many times. This chain links TRBV30 with TRBJ1-5; D ambiguous. CDR3 length: 14 residues. The germline V gene encodes CDR1 GTSNPN and CDR2 SVGIG (reference sequence). V lost 3 bases, J lost 15 bases, and 24 bases lay in between. The CDR3 protein is CAWRGILENSALHF. CDR3 DNA: TGTGCCTGGAGGGGAATCCTCGAGAATAGTGCTCTGCATTTT.

This clonotype was counted between two and nine times. The chain couples TRBV19 to TRBJ1-5; D ambiguous. CDR3 length equals 15 residues. With 3 bases removed from V and 3 bases from J, the gap between germline ends came to 12 bases. CDR1 LNHDA and CDR2 SQIVND come from the germline V gene (reference sequence). DNA for the CDR3: TGTGCCAGTAGTATTAAGGCAGCTCTCAATCAGCCCCAGCATTTT. Translation gives CASSIKAALNQPQHF.

A note on this clonotype: A far larger clone differs by one base, so this is likely a read error. The gene calls are TRBV7-9 and TRBJ1-1; TRBD1 matches 9 bases. This CDR3 is 16 amino acids long. In germline, CDR1 is SEHNR, CDR2 FQNEAQ (reference sequence). The chain's CDR3 is CASRGQGIVLNTEASF. The DNA for the CDR3 is TGTGCCAGCAGAGGACAGGGGATTGTTTTGAACACTGAAGCTTCCTTT.

This chain uses TRBV2 with TRBJ2-1; 11 nucleotides line up with TRBD1. Germline lookup yields CDR1 SNHLY and CDR2 FYNNEI. Unmatched junction bases numbered 6, after V lost 6 bases and J lost 14 bases. The CDR3 runs 12 residues. The CDR3 loop reads CASRGQGGAEFF. In nucleotides, the CDR3 is TGTGCCAGCAGGGGACAGGGGGGAGCGGAGTTCTTC.

This clonotype was seen at least ten times. The rearrangement links TRBV6-2 or TRBV6-3 to TRBJ2-4, with 13 bases matching TRBD2. CDR1 MNHEY and CDR2 SVGEGT come from the germline V gene. The CDR3 is made up of 16 amino acids. With 4 bases clipped from V and 2 bases from J, the junction kept 2 bases outside the gene matches. CDR3 bases: TGTGCCAGCAGTTTGACTAGCGGGGGGTCCAAAAACATTCAGTACTTC. Translating it yields CASSLTSGGSKNIQYF.

This clonotype occurred many times. The rearrangement uses TRBV6-8 and TRBJ1-2; unclear D gene. Germline CDR1 is MNHGY and CDR2 is SAAAGT. Trimming removed 7 bases from V and 1 base from J, with 16 bases in between. This CDR3 is 15 amino acids long. CDR3 in amino acids: CASTLRTGLNYGYTF. CDR3 coding DNA: TGTGCCAGCACACTGAGGACGGGCCTTAACTATGGCTACACCTTC.

This clonotype was picked up many times. The rearrangement joins TRBV11-2 to TRBJ2-7, with D uncertain. CDR1 is SGHAT and CDR2 is FQNNGV in the germline V gene. There are 15 residues in the CDR3. The V end lost 4 bases, the J end lost 1 base, and 14 bases lay between the germline ends. CDR3 DNA: TGTGCCAGCAGCTCCAGACCTGGGGTTTCCTACGAGCAGTACTTC. As protein: CASSSRPGVSYEQYF.

Many counts were recorded for this clonotype. The gene calls are TRBV20-1 and TRBJ2-7, with D unclear. The CDR3 extends over 13 amino acids. V was trimmed by 0 bases and J by 4 bases, leaving 10 bases between them. Germline V gene sequence: CDR1 DFQATT, CDR2 SNEGSKA (reference sequence). CDR3 sequence (DNA): TGCAGTGCTAGAGATCAAGGGCGTTACGAGCAGTACTTC. Encoded protein: CSARDQGRYEQYF.

In this sample, this clonotype turned up many times. The chain is built from TRBV7-6 and TRBJ2-7; a possible D gene is TRBD1 (8 bases). CDR1 and CDR2 from the germline V gene are SGHVS and FNYEAQ. This CDR3 region has 15 residues. Trimming left V 4 bases short and J 5 bases short, with 18 bases between. DNA for the CDR3: TGTGCCAGCAGCTCTCCACACAGGGGGGGCCACGAGCAGTACTTC. Protein product: CASSSPHRGGHEQYF.

This clonotype was seen ten or more times. The rearrangement uses TRBV14 and TRBJ1-1, with no clear D. V shed 0 bases and J shed 3 bases, with 5 bases lying between them. CDR1 and CDR2 (germline): SGHDN, FVKESK. CDR3 length equals 13 residues. The CDR3: CASSQEYYTEAFF. CDR3 sequence (DNA): TGTGCCAGCAGCCAAGAGTACTACACTGAAGCTTTCTTT.

There are a few counts of this clonotype. V usage is TRBV3-1 and J usage is TRBJ2-2, with 7 bases that match TRBD2. The V and J ends lost 0 bases and 5 bases, in that order; junction bases with no gene match: 9. The CDR3 runs 17 residues. CDR1 and CDR2 (germline): LGHDT, YNNKEL (reference sequence). In DNA, the CDR3 is TGTGCCAGCAGCCAAGATTGGGTAGCGGGCGCTACCGGGGAGCTGTTTTTT. Its protein is CASSQDWVAGATGELFF.

This clonotype was observed at least ten times. The chain carries TRBV12-3 or TRBV12-4 and TRBJ1-2; TRBD1 agrees at 9 bases. With V trimmed by 10 bases and J by 6 bases, 9 bases remained unmatched. This CDR3 is 13 amino acids long. The CDR3 here is CAIEGQGKDGYTF. In nucleotides, the CDR3 is TGTGCCATCGAAGGACAGGGGAAGGATGGCTACACCTTC.

The chain has TRBV18 and TRBJ1-3; tentative D call: TRBD1 (6 bases). V lost 1 base to trimming and J lost 4 bases, with 8 bases between them. This CDR3 contains 14 residues. The germline CDR1 and CDR2 sequences are KGHSH and LQKENI. For the CDR3, the DNA is TGTGCCAGCTCACCACGGGACATCGGAAACACCATATATTTT. It is translated as CASSPRDIGNTIYF.